These T cell receptor beta chains were read from a single sample in a study of blood T cells in healthy people across ages. Using its own MiXCR run on the 5' RACE reads, TCRdb lists one record per CDR3 protein. This sample has 1.2 million to 1.5 million distinct CDR3 sequences; about 40% occur once, and the top ten carry around 8%. The sequenced sample consisted of blood. These receptors were taken from a young woman in good health. The CDR3 runs from the conserved cysteine through the conserved F or W. A D gene is named only where the DNA matches it firmly. Rows give clone size only sometimes, using once, few, many, or a class for an expanded clone.

TRBV3-1,.,TRBJ1-1,TRBD1,CASIDNGQGVGAFF,TGTGCCAGCATTGACAACGGACAGGGAGTCGGAGCTTTCTTT
TRBV6-5,.,TRBJ2-5,TRBD2,CASSRTSGGYQETQYF,TGTGCCAGCAGCCGAACTAGCGGGGGGTACCAAGAGACCCAGTACTTC
TRBV30,.,TRBJ2-3,TRBD1,CAWTGGPTDTQYF,TGTGCCTGGACAGGGGGTCCCACAGATACGCAGTATTTT
TRBV27,few,TRBJ2-5,.,CASSRDVQETQYF,TGTGCCAGCAGCAGGGACGTCCAAGAGACCCAGTACTTC
TRBV12-3/TRBV12-4,.,TRBJ1-2,.,CASSLWDGFGYTF,TGTGCCAGCAGTTTATGGGACGGATTCGGCTACACCTTC
TRBV10-3,.,TRBJ1-6,TRBD1,CAISDRGTGGSYNSPLHF,TGTGCCATCAGTGACCGAGGGACAGGGGGTTCCTATAATTCACCCCTCCACTTT
TRBV20-1,few,TRBJ2-7,.,CSALKDRYEQYF,TGCAGTGCTCTAAAGGACAGATACGAGCAGTACTTC
TRBV6-1,few,TRBJ2-3,TRBD2,CASSEGRDERDADTQYF,TGTGCCAGCAGTGAAGGGAGGGACGAGCGGGACGCCGATACGCAGTATTTT
TRBV12-3/TRBV12-4,.,TRBJ2-5,TRBD2,CASSLELASGNEQYF,TGTGCCAGCAGTTTAGAGCTGGCTAGCGGTAATGAGCAGTACTTC
TRBV20-1,few,TRBJ1-2,TRBD1,CSAFRDRVGDGYTF,TGCAGTGCTTTCCGGGACAGGGTGGGAGATGGCTACACCTTC
TRBV5-1,few,TRBJ2-3,.,CASTLMVSTDTQYF,TGCGCCAGCACCCTAATGGTGAGCACAGATACGCAGTATTTT
TRBV6-5,few,TRBJ1-4,TRBD1,CASSYGTGGADEKLFF,TGTGCCAGCAGTTACGGAACAGGGGGCGCTGATGAAAAACTGTTTTTT
TRBV5-1,.,TRBJ2-2,.,CASSVTGARELFF,TGCGCCAGCAGCGTGACTGGGGCCCGGGAGCTGTTTTTT
TRBV5-1,.,TRBJ1-4,TRBD1,CASSLGSTGGNEKLFF,TGCGCCAGCAGCTTGGGATCGACAGGGGGTAATGAAAAACTGTTTTTT
TRBV6-1,few,TRBJ2-3,TRBD1,CASRRPGQGDTDTQYF,TGTGCCAGCAGGCGCCCGGGACAGGGAGACACAGATACGCAGTATTTT
TRBV20-1,.,TRBJ2-3,TRBD2,CSASFFLGLAGGRDTQYF,TGCAGTGCTAGTTTTTTCCTCGGTCTAGCGGGAGGTCGAGATACGCAGTATTTT
TRBV30,.,TRBJ2-5,.,CAWIGNQETQYF,TGTGCCTGGATCGGGAATCAAGAGACCCAGTACTTC
TRBV3-1,once,TRBJ2-7,TRBD1,CASSQGTGETEQYF,TGTGCCAGCAGCCAAGGGACAGGGGAGACCGAGCAGTACTTC
TRBV18,once,TRBJ2-7,.,CASSPIGRPYEQYF,TGTGCCAGCTCACCAATAGGTCGCCCCTACGAGCAGTACTTC
TRBV3-1,.,TRBJ1-6,.,CASSRVWDNSPLHF,TGTGCCAGCAGCCGCGTCTGGGACAATTCACCCCTCCACTTT
TRBV20-1,.,TRBJ2-7,TRBD2,CSARGLAGASEQYF,TGCAGTGCTCGAGGACTAGCGGGAGCCTCCGAGCAGTACTTC
TRBV20-1,few,TRBJ2-7,.,CSASRTQGYEQYF,TGCAGTGCCAGCCGGACGCAGGGCTACGAGCAGTACTTC
TRBV2,.,TRBJ2-1,TRBD2,CASRPLGGGAYNEQFF,TGTGCCAGCAGGCCTCTGGGCGGGGGTGCCTACAATGAGCAGTTCTTC
TRBV29-1,.,TRBJ1-2,.,CSVEAGGTISGYTF,TGCAGCGTTGAAGCCGGGGGCACGATATCTGGCTACACCTTC